Sequencing of this T cell receptor beta chain was carried out in a study of blood T cells in healthy people across ages. Study results and limitations: Relative to aged donors, long-lived donors carried more naive CD4+ cells and displayed higher diversity.

Together with a sample-barcoded 5' primer, a J-beta primer mix was included in a second PCR lasting roughly 6 to 12 cycles. TCRdb ran MiXCR on the 5' RACE reads and lists one entry per CDR3 protein. The repertoire has roughly 700,000 distinct CDR3 sequences, less than 40% of them found once; the top ten carry 15%. At least ten counts were recorded for this clonotype. The antigen is not known. Roughly 10 milliliters of peripheral blood were drawn from each donor. Germline V gene lookup returns CDR1 DFQATT and CDR2 SNEGSKA (reference sequence). The CDR3 runs to 15 residues. After removal of 6 bases from V and 2 bases from J, the junction contained 9 bases not matched to a gene.

The chain recombines TRBV20-1 with TRBJ2-3; 9 nucleotides agree with TRBD2. The source is a woman of 80 years or more in good health. The sequenced sample was blood. The CDR3 region has the DNA TGCAGTGCCACGCGGGGGGGCCCTGTCACAGATACGCAGTATTTT. Residues: CSATRGGPVTDTQYF.